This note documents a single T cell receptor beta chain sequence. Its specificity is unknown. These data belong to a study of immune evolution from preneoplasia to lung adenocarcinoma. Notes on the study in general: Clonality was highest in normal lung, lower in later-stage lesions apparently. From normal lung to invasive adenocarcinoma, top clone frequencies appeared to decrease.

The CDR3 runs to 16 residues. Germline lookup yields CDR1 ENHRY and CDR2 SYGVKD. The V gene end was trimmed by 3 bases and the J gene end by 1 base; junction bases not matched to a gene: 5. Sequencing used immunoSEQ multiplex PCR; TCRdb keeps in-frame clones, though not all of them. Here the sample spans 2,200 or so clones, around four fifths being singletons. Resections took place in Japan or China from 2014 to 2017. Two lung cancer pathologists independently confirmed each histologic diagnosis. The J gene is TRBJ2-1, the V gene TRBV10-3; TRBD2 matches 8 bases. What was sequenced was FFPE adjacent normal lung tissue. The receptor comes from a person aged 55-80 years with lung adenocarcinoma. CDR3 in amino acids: CAISDSGGPSYNEQFF. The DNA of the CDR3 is TGTGCCATCAGTGACTCGGGGGGGCCGTCCTACAATGAGCAGTTCTTC.